The entry that follows covers one T cell receptor (beta chain) sequence. Germline is not matched at one junction end, which may reflect a read error. Generated by immunoSEQ multiplex PCR, the TCRdb table keeps only in-frame clones and is missing some. The sample lists 75,000 to 95,000 clones, about 90% occurring once. The sample is drawn from a study of T cell changes during pregnancy in multiple sclerosis. Germline CDR1 and CDR2: SGHAT and FQNNGV. This CDR3 has 15 residues. The chain has TRBV11-2 and TRBJ2-7, with TRBD2 matching 14 bases. This sample comprised peripheral blood, obtained in the first trimester of pregnancy. The receptor was isolated from a female donor in good health, enrolled as a control in a pregnancy study. The DNA of the CDR3 is TGTGCCAGCAGCCTAGACGGACTAGCGGGAGGAGAGCAGTACTTC. Its protein is CASSLDGLAGGEQYF. The variable domain in full, with the rest retrieved from reference TRBV11-2 and TRBJ2-7, is EAGVAQSPRYKIIEKRQSVAFWCNPISGHATLYWYQQILGQGPKLLIQFQNNGVVDDSQLPKDRFSAERLKGVDSTLKIQPAKLEDSAVYLCASSLDGLAGGEQYFGPGTRLTVT.